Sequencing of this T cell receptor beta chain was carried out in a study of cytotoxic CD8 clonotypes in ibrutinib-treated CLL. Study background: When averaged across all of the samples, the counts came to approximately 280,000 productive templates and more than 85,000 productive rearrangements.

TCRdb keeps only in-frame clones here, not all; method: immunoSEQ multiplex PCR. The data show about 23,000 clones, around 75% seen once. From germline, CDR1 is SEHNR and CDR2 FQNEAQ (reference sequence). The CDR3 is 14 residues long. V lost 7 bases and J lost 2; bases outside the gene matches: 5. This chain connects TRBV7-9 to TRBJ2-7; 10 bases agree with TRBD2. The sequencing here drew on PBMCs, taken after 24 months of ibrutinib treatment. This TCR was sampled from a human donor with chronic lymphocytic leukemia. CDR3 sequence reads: CASTRAGGAYEQYF. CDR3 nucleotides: TGTGCCAGCACCCGAGCGGGGGGGGCCTACGAGCAGTACTTC.